This TCR beta chain was sequenced during a study of T cells in Graves' hyperthyroidism and ophthalmopathy. Study outcomes and limitations: Ophthalmopathy was identified by the model a median approximately 6.9 months ahead of onset. In blood, most of the thyroid clonotypes expanded above 0.001 were also present.

With regard to this clonotype: Its target is not known.

The CDR3 consists of 16 residues. The V and J ends lost 1 base and 1 base, in that order; junction bases with no gene match: 1. Germline assignment: CDR1 SGHTA and CDR2 FQGTGA. Using RNA transcripts as the source, TCR beta CDR3 regions were amplified. A set of HTBI primers served as the primers for a first-round RT-PCR of the TCR CDR3. One entry per CDR3 protein, called by TCRdb with MiXCR from the multiplex PCR reads. Of fewer than 750,000 distinct CDR3 sequences listed, 13% to 15% are singletons. This chain uses TRBV7-3 with TRBJ2-2; 9 nucleotides agree with TRBD2. Material: blood. The TCR comes from a woman between 50 and 59 years old with Graves' ophthalmopathy. The CDR3 nucleotides read TGTGCCAGCAGCTTAATGACTAGCGGGAACACCGGGGAGCTGTTTTTT. Translating it yields CASSLMTSGNTGELFF.